This is a list of T cell receptor beta chains from one sample in a study of shared clonotypes between healthy human individuals. Repertoires were generated with immunoSEQ multiplex PCR, while TCRdb's copy carries only in-frame clones and drops some. This sample has about 820,000 clones, with over 90% found just once. The specimen sequenced was naive CD8+ T cells sorted from blood. The receptors were gathered from a man aged 25-40 years in good health. Each CDR3 is given with its conserved first and last residue. D genes are given only for firm matches. Rows may omit the clone size; those that give it use once, few, many or a size class.

J	size	D	V	CDR3	DNA
TRBJ1-5	NA	TRBD1	TRBV4-1	CASSHGQGTQPQHF	TGCGCCAGCAGCCACGGACAGGGAACTCAGCCCCAGCATTTT
TRBJ2-1	NA	NA	TRBV30	CAWSPSSHDVGAYNEQFF	TGTGCCTGGAGTCCCTCCTCCCATGACGTTGGTGCCTACAATGAGCAGTTCTTC
TRBJ2-5	NA	NA	TRBV13	CASSLYFGGPDREETQYF	TGTGCCAGCAGCTTATATTTCGGGGGGCCTGACAGGGAAGAGACCCAGTACTTC
TRBJ2-2	NA	NA	TRBV9	CASRGITGELFF	TGTGCCAGCAGAGGTATTACCGGGGAGCTGTTTTTT
TRBJ1-4	once	TRBD1	TRBV28	CASSSLTTGTGMSGGEKLFF	TGTGCCAGCAGTTCCCTCACCACCGGGACAGGGATGTCGGGCGGTGAAAAACTGTTTTTT
TRBJ2-7	NA	TRBD2	TRBV9	CASSVFRDYTEQYF	TGTGCCAGCAGCGTATTCAGGGACTACACAGAGCAGTACTTC
TRBJ1-5	NA	NA	TRBV27	CASSLIRDQPQHF	TGTGCCAGCAGTTTAATTCGTGACCAGCCCCAGCATTTT
TRBJ2-1	NA	NA	TRBV4-1	CASSQDRPVYNEQFF	TGCGCCAGCAGCCAAGATCGCCCAGTTTACAATGAGCAGTTCTTC
TRBJ2-3	NA	TRBD2	TRBV7-2	CASSLAPLAGVTDTQYF	TGTGCCAGCAGCTTAGCCCCCCTAGCGGGAGTCACAGATACGCAGTATTTT
TRBJ1-5	NA	NA	TRBV4-1	CASSPQGQKSSNQPQHF	TGCGCCAGCAGCCCACAGGGCCAAAAGAGTAGCAATCAGCCCCAGCATTTT
TRBJ2-2	few	TRBD2	TRBV28	CASSSPGGSNTGELFF	TGTGCCAGCAGTTCCCCGGGAGGGTCGAACACCGGGGAGCTGTTTTTT
TRBJ2-1	NA	TRBD2	TRBV18	CASSLPGTSGSEQFF	TGTGCCAGCTCACTTCCCGGGACTAGCGGTAGTGAGCAGTTCTTC
TRBJ2-1	NA	TRBD2	TRBV10-1	CASSGTSGAYNEQFF	TGCGCCAGTTCCGGGACTAGCGGGGCTTACAATGAGCAGTTCTTC
TRBJ1-2	few	TRBD1	TRBV9	CASSEQGGYGYTF	TGTGCCAGCAGCGAGCAGGGGGGCTATGGCTACACCTTC
TRBJ2-1	NA	NA	TRBV11-3	CASSLDLGLKSHNEQFF	TGTGCCAGCAGCTTAGATCTCGGGTTGAAGAGCCACAATGAGCAGTTCTTC
TRBJ2-4	once	NA	TRBV7-9	CASSSSPGEIRKNIQYF	TGTGCCAGCAGCTCTTCCCCGGGGGAAATCAGGAAAAACATTCAGTACTTC
TRBJ2-1	NA	TRBD1	TRBV27	CASSLQGVYNEQFF	TGTGCCAGCAGCCTACAGGGGGTTTACAATGAGCAGTTCTTC